Below, 2 T cell receptor beta chains from the same sample are listed, as sequenced in a study of T cell repertoires in cytomegalovirus infection. No antigen has been assigned to these receptors. TCRdb ran MiXCR on the reads and lists one entry per CDR3 protein. The sample includes about 37,000 distinct CDR3 sequences, roughly 49% of them seen just once. The sequencing used CD8+ T cells from cultured PBMCs, collected from culture after CMV antigen stimulation. The receptors were sampled from a human donor in good health (CMV status not recorded). Some clones in this sample may be carry-over from other donors' samples.

This clonotype showed up many times. The chain combines TRBV11-3 with TRBJ2-7; D may be TRBD1 (6 bases). Trimming took 1 base from V and 2 from J, leaving 9 bases between them. CDR1 SGHNT and CDR2 YENEEA come from the germline V gene. The CDR3 extends over 14 amino acids. The CDR3 sequence: CASSLAAGAYEQYF. In DNA form, the CDR3 reads TGTGCCAGCAGCTTAGCGGCAGGGGCCTACGAGCAGTACTTC.

This clonotype was counted between two and nine times. The chain combines TRBV7-2 with TRBJ2-1, with no clear D. The CDR3 runs 13 residues. Between the trimmed V and J ends, which lost 5 bases and 9 bases, there was a span of 14 bases. Germline V gives CDR1 SGHTA, CDR2 FQGNSA. The CDR3 sequence is CASSPTLTPEQFF. CDR3 in DNA: TGTGCCAGCAGCCCCACCCTGACTCCTGAGCAGTTCTTC.